The T cell receptor beta chain described here comes from a study of technical replicates of blood from a few donors (TCRdb year 2017). Library method: the immunoSEQ multiplex PCR assay. Entries here come from immuneACCESS through TCRdb and include only in-frame sequences with V and J called. Some clones fail to appear in such tables; in the studies checked, an unresolved V gene covers under half of the shortfall, and the cause of the remainder is unknown. This sample comprises about 70,000 clones, around nine tenths of them detected only once. Of the sample, 0.41% falls within the top ten clones. On this clone itself: It has no known antigen specificity. No base qualities exist here, and no much larger clone lies one base off it.

From cysteine to phenylalanine, the CDR3 is 14 amino acids long. CDR3 DNA only is kept here, 42 bases in frame from base 1. Cut back by 5 bases and 4 bases, the V and J ends lie 12 bases apart. The germline V gene encodes CDR1 SGHVS and CDR2 FNYEAQ. The V and J segments used are TRBV7-6 and TRBJ1-5; TRBD1 is possibly the D segment (5 matching bases). Sequenced sample: T cells isolated from PBMCs. The TCR sequence derives from a human donor in good health. The sequenced DNA is TGTGCCAGCAGCCCAGGGTTTAGGAATCAGCCCCAGCATTTT. Translated, this gives CASSPGFRNQPQHF.